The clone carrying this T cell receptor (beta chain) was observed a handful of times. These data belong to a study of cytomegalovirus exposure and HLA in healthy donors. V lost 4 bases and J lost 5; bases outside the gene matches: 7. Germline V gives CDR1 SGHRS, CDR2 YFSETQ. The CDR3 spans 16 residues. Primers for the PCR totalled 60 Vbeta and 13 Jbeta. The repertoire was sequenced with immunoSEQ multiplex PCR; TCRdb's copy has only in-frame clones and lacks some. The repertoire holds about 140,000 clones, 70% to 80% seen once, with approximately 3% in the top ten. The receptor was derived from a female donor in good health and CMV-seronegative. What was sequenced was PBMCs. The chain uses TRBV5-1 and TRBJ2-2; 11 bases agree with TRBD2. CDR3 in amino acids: CASSPSGTSGTGELFF. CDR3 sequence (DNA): TGCGCCAGCAGCCCGTCTGGGACTAGCGGAACCGGGGAGCTGTTTTTT.